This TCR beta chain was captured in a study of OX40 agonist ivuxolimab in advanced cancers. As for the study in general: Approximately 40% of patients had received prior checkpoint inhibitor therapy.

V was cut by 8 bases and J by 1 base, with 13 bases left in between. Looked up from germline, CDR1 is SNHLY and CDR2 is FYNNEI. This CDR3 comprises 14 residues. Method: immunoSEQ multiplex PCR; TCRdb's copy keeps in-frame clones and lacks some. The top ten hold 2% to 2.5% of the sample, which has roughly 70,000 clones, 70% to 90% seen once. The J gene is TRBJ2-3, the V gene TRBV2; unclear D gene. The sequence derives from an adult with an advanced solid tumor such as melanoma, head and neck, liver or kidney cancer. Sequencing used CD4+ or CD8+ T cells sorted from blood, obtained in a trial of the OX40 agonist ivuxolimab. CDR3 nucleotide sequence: TGTGCCAGCTCGGCTAATGTAGGCACAGATACGCAGTATTTT. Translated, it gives CASSANVGTDTQYF. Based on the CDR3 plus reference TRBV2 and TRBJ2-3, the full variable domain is EPEVTQTPSHQVTQMGQEVILRCVPISNHLYFYWYRQILGQKVEFLVSFYNNEISEKSEIFDDQFSVERPDGSNFTLKIRSTKLEDSAMYFCASSANVGTDTQYFGPGTRLTVL.